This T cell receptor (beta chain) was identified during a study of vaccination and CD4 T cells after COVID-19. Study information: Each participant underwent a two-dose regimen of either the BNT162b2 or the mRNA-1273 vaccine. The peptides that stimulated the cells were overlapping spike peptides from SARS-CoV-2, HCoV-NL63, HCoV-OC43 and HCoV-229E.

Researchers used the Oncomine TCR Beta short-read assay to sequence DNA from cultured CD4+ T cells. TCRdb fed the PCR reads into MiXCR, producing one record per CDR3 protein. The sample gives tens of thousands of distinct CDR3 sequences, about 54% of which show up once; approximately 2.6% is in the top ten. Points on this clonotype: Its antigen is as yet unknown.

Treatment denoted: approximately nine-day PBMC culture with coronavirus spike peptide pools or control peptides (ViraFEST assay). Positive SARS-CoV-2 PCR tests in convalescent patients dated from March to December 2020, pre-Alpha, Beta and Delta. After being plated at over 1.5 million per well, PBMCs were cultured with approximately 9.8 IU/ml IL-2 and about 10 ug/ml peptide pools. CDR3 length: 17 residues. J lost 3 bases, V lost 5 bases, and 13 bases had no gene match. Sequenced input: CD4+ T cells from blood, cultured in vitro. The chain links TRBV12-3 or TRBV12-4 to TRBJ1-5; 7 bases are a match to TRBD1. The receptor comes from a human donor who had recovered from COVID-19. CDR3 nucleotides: TGTGCCAGCAGTCCCCGGGACAGAGAAATCACCAATCAGCCCCAGCATTTT. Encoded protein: CASSPRDREITNQPQHF.